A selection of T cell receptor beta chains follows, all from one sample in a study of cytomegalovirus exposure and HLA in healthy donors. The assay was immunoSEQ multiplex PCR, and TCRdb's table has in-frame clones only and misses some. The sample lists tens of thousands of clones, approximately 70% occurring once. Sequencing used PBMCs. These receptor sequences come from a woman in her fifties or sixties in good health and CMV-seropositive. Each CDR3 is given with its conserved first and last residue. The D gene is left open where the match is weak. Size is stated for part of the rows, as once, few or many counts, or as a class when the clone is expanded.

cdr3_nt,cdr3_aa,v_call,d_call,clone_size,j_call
TGCGCCAGCGCATTAACCGGGACAGCTTACACTGAAGCTTTCTTT,CASALTGTAYTEAFF,TRBV5-1,TRBD1,.,TRBJ1-1
TGCGCCAGCAGTAGGTCAGGGGGCGCGAGGACTGAAGCTTTCTTT,CASSRSGGARTEAFF,TRBV10-1,TRBD1,.,TRBJ1-1
TGTGCCGGCCACAGGGGAGGAGCTTTCTTT,CAGHRGGAFF,TRBV30,TRBD1,.,TRBJ1-1
TGTGCCATCAGTGATACAACCCACTCTGGGGCCAACGTCCTGACTTTC,CAISDTTHSGANVLTF,TRBV10-3,.,few,TRBJ2-6
TGTGCCAGCGGGCTAGCGGAGGGGAATGAGCAGTTCTTC,CASGLAEGNEQFF,TRBV2,TRBD2,.,TRBJ2-1
TGTGCCAGCAGCTTGCCGGGACAGGGACTAGCCAAAAACATTCAGTACTTC,CASSLPGQGLAKNIQYF,TRBV7-9,TRBD1,.,TRBJ2-4
TGTGCCAGCAGCGCACGACAGGGCACAGATACGCAGTATTTT,CASSARQGTDTQYF,TRBV7-9,.,few,TRBJ2-3
TGTGCCTGCGTTTCCGGGACAGGAGCCTCTCGCTACACCTTC,CACVSGTGASRYTF,TRBV30,TRBD1,.,TRBJ1-2
TGTGCCAGCAGGAGCGGGACCGCCCTCTACGAGCAGTACTTC,CASRSGTALYEQYF,TRBV6-1,TRBD2,.,TRBJ2-7
TGTGCCAGTAGTATAGAGAGAGGTGCGAACTATGGCTACACCTTC,CASSIERGANYGYTF,TRBV19,.,.,TRBJ1-2
TGTGCCAGCAATGCGGGGGCCAACAATGAGCAGTTCTTC,CASNAGANNEQFF,TRBV28,.,few,TRBJ2-1
TGTGCCAGCAGCTTACCTACAGGGGGGAGAGGCTACACCTTC,CASSLPTGGRGYTF,TRBV5-4,TRBD1,.,TRBJ1-2
TGTGCCAGCAGCTTACGAAGGCCGGGACAGGGTGGAACTGAAGCTTTCTTT,CASSLRRPGQGGTEAFF,TRBV7-2,TRBD1,.,TRBJ1-1
TGTGCCAGTAGTTCCGGACAGACGAACACTGAAGCTTTCTTT,CASSSGQTNTEAFF,TRBV19,.,.,TRBJ1-1
TGTGCCAGCAGCAAAAATGGCAGGGTTGCGGGACGGGTCGGGGAGCTGTTTTTT,CASSKNGRVAGRVGELFF,TRBV21-1,.,.,TRBJ2-2
TGCGCCAGCAGTGTCACAGGCTACTACGAGCAGTACTTC,CASSVTGYYEQYF,TRBV10-1,.,.,TRBJ2-7
TGTGCCAGCAGCCGAATGTCTAACGAGCAGTACTTC,CASSRMSNEQYF,TRBV7-9,.,few,TRBJ2-7
TGTGCCAGCAGTGGGGACATCTGGGATTCACCCCTCCACTTT,CASSGDIWDSPLHF,TRBV27,.,.,TRBJ1-6
TGTGCCAGCGGGGCTAGCGGGGGGAGCTCAGATACGCAGTATTTT,CASGASGGSSDTQYF,TRBV9,TRBD2,.,TRBJ2-3
TGCGCCAGCAGCCCAGGTAGTTTGTCCAACGTCCTGACTTTC,CASSPGSLSNVLTF,TRBV5-1,.,.,TRBJ2-6
TGTGCCAGCGACGCCTCGCAGGGGGCGCGTGACTATGGCTACACCTTC,CASDASQGARDYGYTF,TRBV28,TRBD1,few,TRBJ1-2
TGTGCCAGCAGTACGGATCAAGCGGACTACGAGCAGTACTTC,CASSTDQADYEQYF,TRBV11-1,.,.,TRBJ2-7